The 5 T cell receptor beta chains listed next were all sequenced from one sample in a study of cytomegalovirus exposure and HLA in healthy donors. Profiling relied on immunoSEQ multiplex PCR, and the TCRdb table lists in-frame clones only, not all of them. The sample holds over 250,000 clones, 75% to 90% seen once. Sequenced: PBMCs. These receptor sequences come from a woman aged 25 to 45 in good health and CMV-seropositive.

The V call is TRBV11-3, the J call TRBJ2-2; 10 bases are shared with TRBD1. CDR1 is SGHNT and CDR2 is YENEEA in the germline V gene. The CDR3 is 16 amino acids. V trimming: 5 bases; J trimming: 1 base; junction bases outside the gene matches: 4. This chain's CDR3 is CASSRGQGVNTGELFF. Written as DNA, the CDR3 is TGTGCCAGCAGCCGAGGACAGGGGGTGAACACCGGGGAGCTGTTTTTT.

This chain joins TRBV19 and TRBJ2-7; D remains unclear. The CDR3 extends over 13 amino acids. Germline V gene lookup returns CDR1 LNHDA and CDR2 SQIVND (reference sequence). Trimming removed 3 bases at V and 5 bases at J, with 11 bases between. CDR3 sequence reads: CASSIWAGNEQYF. The DNA of the CDR3 is TGTGCCAGTAGTATTTGGGCCGGCAACGAGCAGTACTTC.

The chain is built from TRBV6-7 and TRBJ2-7; 8 bases map to TRBD2. TRBV6-7 belongs to the ORF category, with a function that is uncertain. V lost 0 bases to trimming and J lost 4 bases; unmatched junction nucleotides: 8. CDR3 length: 16 amino acids. In DNA form, the CDR3 reads TGTGCCAGCAGTTACTCGAATCGGGAGGGCTCTTACGAGCAGTACTTC. Its translation: CASSYSNREGSYEQYF.

The gene calls are TRBV27 and TRBJ2-3; D gene uncertain. The CDR3 is 15 residues long. V was shortened by 6 bases and J by 0 bases, with 13 bases between the two germline ends. CDR1 is MNHEY and CDR2 is SMNVEV in the germline V gene (reference sequence). This CDR3 is CASRTWSSSTDTQYF. The CDR3 DNA reads TGTGCCAGCAGGACTTGGAGTTCTAGCACAGATACGCAGTATTTT.

This clone turned up a few times. This chain connects TRBV2 to TRBJ1-2; tentative D call: TRBD1 (6 bases). The CDR3 is 15 residues long. The germline gives CDR1 SNHLY, CDR2 FYNNEI. Trimming took 0 bases from V and 2 from J, leaving 10 bases between them. The CDR3 DNA is TGTGCCAGCAGTGAAGCCGTGAGGGGGAACTATGGCTACACCTTC. The encoded protein is CASSEAVRGNYGYTF.